The sequence of this T cell receptor beta chain was determined in a study of graft-versus-host responses after intestinal transplantation. The study's findings and limits: An association linked early post-transplant HvG declines with peak circulating GvH clone levels. Some patients had graft-donor T cell macrochimerism. In their allografts, the ratios of graft-versus-host to host-versus-graft T cell clones were high.

The CDR3 has 13 residues. V was trimmed by 1 base and J by 7 bases, leaving 8 bases between them. Germline V gives CDR1 MGHRA, CDR2 YSYEKL. The table came from immunoSEQ multiplex PCR; TCRdb's copy has only in-frame clones and leaves some out. This sample has 100,000 or so clones, with about nine tenths found just once. In the case of this clone: Its antigen is undetermined.

The input for sequencing was unstimulated CD4+ T cells sorted from spleen or lymph node cells, taken before transplant. The chain is built from TRBV4-1 and TRBJ1-5; TRBD1 is a possible D gene (5 bases). This clonotype originated in a human donor who was the organ donor for an intestinal transplant. In nucleotides, the CDR3 is TGCGCCAGCAGCCAAGCGGACATACAGCCCCAGCATTTT. It encodes CASSQADIQPQHF.